This T cell receptor beta chain was sequenced for a study of blood T cell repertoires in COVID-19. TCRdb keeps only in-frame clones here, not all; method: immunoSEQ multiplex PCR. This sample carries 200,000 to 300,000 clones, roughly 90% of them seen once, and the ten largest clones take less than 4.5%. CDR1 and CDR2 from the germline V gene are ENHRY and SYGVKD. Trimming took off 0 bases at V and 3 bases at J, with 12 bases between the two ends. The CDR3 contains 15 residues. The cohort comprised adults aged roughly 18 to 95 years residing in under 30 US areas. Participants' own reports of clinical history determined their cohort assignment.

This TCR was sampled from a woman between 25 and 40 years old with acute COVID-19. Sequenced material: PBMCs or T cells enriched from blood (not recorded which). The V and J genes are TRBV10-3 and TRBJ2-7, with D perhaps matching TRBD2 (6 bases). In DNA, the CDR3 is TGTGCCATCAGTGAGTCGGGGGGACTTCTCTACGAGCAGTACTTC. It encodes CAISESGGLLYEQYF.